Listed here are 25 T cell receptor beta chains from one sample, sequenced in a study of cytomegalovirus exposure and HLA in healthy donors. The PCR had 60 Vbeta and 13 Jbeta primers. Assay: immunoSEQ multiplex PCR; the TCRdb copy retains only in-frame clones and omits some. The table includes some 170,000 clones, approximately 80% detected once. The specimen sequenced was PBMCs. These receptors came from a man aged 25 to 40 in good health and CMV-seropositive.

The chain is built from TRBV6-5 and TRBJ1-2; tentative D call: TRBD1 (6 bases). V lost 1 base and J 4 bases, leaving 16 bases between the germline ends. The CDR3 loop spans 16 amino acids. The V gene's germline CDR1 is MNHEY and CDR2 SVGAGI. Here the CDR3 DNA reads TGTGCCAGCAGTTACTTCGCCAGGGGACGGGGCTATGGCTACACCTTC. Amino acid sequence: CASSYFARGRGYGYTF.

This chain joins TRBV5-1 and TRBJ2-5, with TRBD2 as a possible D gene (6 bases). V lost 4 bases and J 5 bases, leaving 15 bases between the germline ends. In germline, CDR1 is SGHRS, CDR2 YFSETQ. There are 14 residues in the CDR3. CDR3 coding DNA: TGCGCCAGCAGCCAGGCGGAGGGGCGTGAGACCCAGTACTTC. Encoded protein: CASSQAEGRETQYF. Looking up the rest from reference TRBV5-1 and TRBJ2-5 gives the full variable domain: KAGVTQTPRYLIKTRGQQVTLSCSPISGHRSVSWYQQTPGQGLQFLFEYFSETQRNKGNFPGRFSGRQFSNSRSEMNVSTLELGDSALYLCASSQAEGRETQYFGPGTRLLVL.

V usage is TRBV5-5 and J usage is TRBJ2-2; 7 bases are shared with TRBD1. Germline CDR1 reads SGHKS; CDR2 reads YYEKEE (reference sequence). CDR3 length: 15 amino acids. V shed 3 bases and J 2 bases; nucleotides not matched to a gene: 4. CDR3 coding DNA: TGTGCCAGCAGCTCGGGGACAGTAAACACCGGGGAGCTGTTTTTT. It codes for CASSSGTVNTGELFF.

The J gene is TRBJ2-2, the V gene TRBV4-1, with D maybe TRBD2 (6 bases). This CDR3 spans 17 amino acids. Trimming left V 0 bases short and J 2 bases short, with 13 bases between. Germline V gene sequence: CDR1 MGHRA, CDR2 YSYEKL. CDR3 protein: CASSQDTGDSNTGELFF. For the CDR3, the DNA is TGCGCCAGCAGCCAAGATACCGGGGACTCAAACACCGGGGAGCTGTTTTTT.

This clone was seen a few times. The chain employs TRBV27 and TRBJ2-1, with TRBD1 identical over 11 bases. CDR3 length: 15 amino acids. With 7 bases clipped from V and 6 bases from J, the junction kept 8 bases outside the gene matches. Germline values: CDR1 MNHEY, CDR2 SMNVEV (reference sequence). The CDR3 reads CASTFGTGGVNEQFF. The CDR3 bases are TGTGCCAGCACCTTCGGGACAGGGGGTGTCAATGAGCAGTTCTTC.

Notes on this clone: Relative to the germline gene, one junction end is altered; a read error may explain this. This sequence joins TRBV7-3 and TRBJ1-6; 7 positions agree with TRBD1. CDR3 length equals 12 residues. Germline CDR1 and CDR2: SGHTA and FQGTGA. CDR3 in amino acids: CASSLIRQGPTF. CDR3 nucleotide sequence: TGTGCCAGCAGCTTGATCCGACAGGGCCCTACTTTT.

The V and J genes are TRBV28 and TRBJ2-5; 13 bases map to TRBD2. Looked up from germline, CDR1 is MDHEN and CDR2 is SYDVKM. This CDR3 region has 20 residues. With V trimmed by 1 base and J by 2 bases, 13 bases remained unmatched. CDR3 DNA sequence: TGTGCCAGCAGTTTATCCCTGTTAGGGGGACTAGCGGGGTATCAAGAGACCCAGTACTTC. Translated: CASSLSLLGGLAGYQETQYF.

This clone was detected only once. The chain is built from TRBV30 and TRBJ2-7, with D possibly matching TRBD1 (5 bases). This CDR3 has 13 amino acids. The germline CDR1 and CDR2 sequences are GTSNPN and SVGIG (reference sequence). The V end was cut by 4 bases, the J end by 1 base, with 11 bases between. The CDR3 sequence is CAWTGFNSYEQYF. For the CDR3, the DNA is TGTGCCTGGACAGGGTTTAATTCCTACGAGCAGTACTTC.

The CDR3 region has the DNA TGCGCCAGCAGCTTGTCTGCGAGCAACACCGGGGAGCTGTTTTTT. The encoded protein is CASSLSASNTGELFF. The J gene is TRBJ2-2, the V gene TRBV5-1, with D unresolved. Between the trimmed V and J ends, which lost 1 base and 2 bases, there was a span of 9 bases. Germline lookup yields CDR1 SGHRS and CDR2 YFSETQ. The CDR3 extends over 15 amino acids. Filled out from reference TRBV5-1 and TRBJ2-2, the complete variable domain reads KAGVTQTPRYLIKTRGQQVTLSCSPISGHRSVSWYQQTPGQGLQFLFEYFSETQRNKGNFPGRFSGRQFSNSRSEMNVSTLELGDSALYLCASSLSASNTGELFFGEGSRLTVL.

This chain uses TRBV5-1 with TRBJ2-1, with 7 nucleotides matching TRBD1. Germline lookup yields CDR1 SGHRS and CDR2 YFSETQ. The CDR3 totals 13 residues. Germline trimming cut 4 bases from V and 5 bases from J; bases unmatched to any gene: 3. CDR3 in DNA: TGCGCCAGCAGCCCGGGACAGAACAATGAGCAGTTCTTC. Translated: CASSPGQNNEQFF.

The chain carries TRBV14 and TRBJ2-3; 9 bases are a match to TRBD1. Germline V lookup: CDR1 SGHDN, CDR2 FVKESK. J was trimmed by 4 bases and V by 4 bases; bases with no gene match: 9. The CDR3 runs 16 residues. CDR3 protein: CASSPGTGSPPDTQYF. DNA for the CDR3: TGTGCCAGCAGCCCCGGGACAGGGTCCCCCCCAGATACGCAGTATTTT.

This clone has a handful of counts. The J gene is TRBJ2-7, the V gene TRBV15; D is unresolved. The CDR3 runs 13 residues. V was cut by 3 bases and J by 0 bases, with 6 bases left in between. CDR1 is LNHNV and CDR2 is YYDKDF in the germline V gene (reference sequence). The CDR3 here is CATSRELSYEQYF. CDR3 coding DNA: TGTGCCACCAGCAGGGAGCTCTCCTACGAGCAGTACTTC.

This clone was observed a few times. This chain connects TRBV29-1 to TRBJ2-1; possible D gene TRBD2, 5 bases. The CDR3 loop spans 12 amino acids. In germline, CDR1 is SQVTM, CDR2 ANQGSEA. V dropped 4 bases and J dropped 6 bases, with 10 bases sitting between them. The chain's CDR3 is CSVAPGGNEQFF. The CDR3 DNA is TGCAGCGTTGCCCCAGGAGGCAATGAGCAGTTCTTC.

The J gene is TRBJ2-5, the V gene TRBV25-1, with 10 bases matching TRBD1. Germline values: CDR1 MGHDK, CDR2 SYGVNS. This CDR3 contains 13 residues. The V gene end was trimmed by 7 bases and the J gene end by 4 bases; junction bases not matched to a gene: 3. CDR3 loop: CASTGTGVETQYF. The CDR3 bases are TGTGCCAGCACGGGGACAGGGGTAGAGACCCAGTACTTC.

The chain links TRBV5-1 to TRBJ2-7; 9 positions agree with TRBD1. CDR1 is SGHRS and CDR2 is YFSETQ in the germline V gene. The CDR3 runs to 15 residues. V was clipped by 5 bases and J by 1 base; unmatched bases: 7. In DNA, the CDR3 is TGCGCCAGCAGTCCGGGACAGGGAGGGTCCTACGAGCAGTACTTC. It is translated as CASSPGQGGSYEQYF.

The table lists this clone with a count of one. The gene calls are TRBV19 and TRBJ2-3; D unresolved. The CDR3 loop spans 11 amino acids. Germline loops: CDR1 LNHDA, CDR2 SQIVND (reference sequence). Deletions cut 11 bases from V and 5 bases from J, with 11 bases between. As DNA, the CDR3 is TGTGCCGGCAGGTTGGGAGATACGCAGTATTTT. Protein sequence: CAGRLGDTQYF.

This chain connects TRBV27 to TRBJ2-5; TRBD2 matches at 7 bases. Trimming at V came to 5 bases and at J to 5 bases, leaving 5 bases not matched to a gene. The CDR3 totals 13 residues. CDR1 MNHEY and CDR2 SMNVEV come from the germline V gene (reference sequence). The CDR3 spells CASSPGGFETQYF. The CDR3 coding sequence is TGTGCCAGCAGTCCCGGGGGGTTTGAGACCCAGTACTTC.

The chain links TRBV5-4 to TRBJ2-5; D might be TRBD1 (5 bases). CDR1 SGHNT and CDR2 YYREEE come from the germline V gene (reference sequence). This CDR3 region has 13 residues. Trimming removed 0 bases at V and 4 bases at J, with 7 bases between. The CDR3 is CASSLARGETQYF. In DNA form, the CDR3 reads TGTGCCAGCAGCTTGGCTAGGGGAGAGACCCAGTACTTC.

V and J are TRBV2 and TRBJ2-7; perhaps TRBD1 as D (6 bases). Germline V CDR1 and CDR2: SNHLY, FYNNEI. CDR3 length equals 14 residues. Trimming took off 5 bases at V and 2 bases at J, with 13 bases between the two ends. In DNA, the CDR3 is TGTGCCAGCAGTCCGAGGACAGCTACCTACGAGCAGTACTTC. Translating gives CASSPRTATYEQYF.

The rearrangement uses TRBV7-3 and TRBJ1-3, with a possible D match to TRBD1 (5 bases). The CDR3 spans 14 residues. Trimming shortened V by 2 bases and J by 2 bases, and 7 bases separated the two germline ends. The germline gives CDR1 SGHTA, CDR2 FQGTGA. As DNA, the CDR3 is TGTGCCAGCAGCTTACAAGGGGCTGGAAACACCATATATTTT. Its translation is CASSLQGAGNTIYF.

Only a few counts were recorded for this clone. CDR3 DNA sequence: TGTGCCAGCAGCTTAGACAGATCCTACGAGCAGTACTTC. Translated: CASSLDRSYEQYF. The chain carries TRBV7-2 and TRBJ2-7; D is ambiguous. The CDR3 is 13 residues long. The V gene's germline CDR1 is SGHTA and CDR2 FQGNSA. V was trimmed by 1 base and J by 1 base, leaving 5 bases between them. Full variable domain (remainder filled in from reference TRBV7-2 and TRBJ2-7): GAGVSQSPSNKVTEKGKDVELRCDPISGHTALYWYRQSLGQGLEFLIYFQGNSAPDKSGLPSDRFSAERTGGSVSTLTIQRTQQEDSAVYLCASSLDRSYEQYFGPGTRLTVT.

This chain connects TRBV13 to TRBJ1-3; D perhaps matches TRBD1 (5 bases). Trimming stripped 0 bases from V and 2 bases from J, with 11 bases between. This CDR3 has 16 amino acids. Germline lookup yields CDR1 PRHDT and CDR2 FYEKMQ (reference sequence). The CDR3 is CASSLGRGKTGNTIYF. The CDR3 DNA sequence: TGTGCCAGCAGCTTAGGCCGGGGGAAAACTGGAAACACCATATATTTT. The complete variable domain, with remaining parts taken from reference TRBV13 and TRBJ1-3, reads AAGVIQSPRHLIKEKRETATLKCYPIPRHDTVYWYQQGPGQDPQFLISFYEKMQSDKGSIPDRFSAQQFSDYHSELNMSSLELGDSALYFCASSLGRGKTGNTIYFGEGSWLTVV.

CDR3 sequence (DNA): TGCGCCAGCAGCCCCGTACAGGGAACCTCTTACACCGGGGAGCTGTTTTTT. Its translation: CASSPVQGTSYTGELFF. This sequence joins TRBV5-1 and TRBJ2-2; maybe TRBD1 (6 bases). CDR1 is SGHRS, CDR2 YFSETQ, per germline. The V and J ends lost 4 bases and 3 bases respectively, with 19 bases between them. CDR3 length: 17 residues.

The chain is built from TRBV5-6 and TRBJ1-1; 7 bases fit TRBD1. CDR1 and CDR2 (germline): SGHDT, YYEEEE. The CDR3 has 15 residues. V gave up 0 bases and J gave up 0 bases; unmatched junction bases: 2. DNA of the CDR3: TGTGCCAGCAGCTTGGAGGGGGCGGTGAACACTGAAGCTTTCTTT. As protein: CASSLEGAVNTEAFF.

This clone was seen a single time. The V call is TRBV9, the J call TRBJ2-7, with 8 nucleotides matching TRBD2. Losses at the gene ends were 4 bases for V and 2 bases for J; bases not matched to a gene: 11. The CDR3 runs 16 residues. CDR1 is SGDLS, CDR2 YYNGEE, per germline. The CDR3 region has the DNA TGTGCCAGCAGCCACCCGTCCGGGGGGGGGCCCTACGAGCAGTACTTC. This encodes CASSHPSGGGPYEQYF. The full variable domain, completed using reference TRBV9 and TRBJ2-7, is DSGVTQTPKHLITATGQRVTLRCSPRSGDLSVYWYQQSLDQGLQFLIQYYNGEERAKGNILERFSAQQFPDLHSELNLSSLELGDSALYFCASSHPSGGGPYEQYFGPGTRLTVT.